The 31 T cell receptor beta chains presented below share a single source sample, sequenced in a study of shared T cell receptors in the human thymus. Sequenced by immunoSEQ multiplex PCR; TCRdb stores in-frame clones only, minus some. Among about 730,000 clones listed, approximately 83% were seen once. These data also featured in a second study, about human thymus T cells.

The sample consisted of thymocytes. Source of these receptors: a girl under three years old with a congenital heart defect.

This chain links TRBV7-9 with TRBJ2-1, with 8 bases aligning to TRBD1. With 1 base clipped from V and 0 bases from J, the junction kept 11 bases outside the gene matches. Germline CDR1 is SEHNR and CDR2 is FQNEAQ (reference sequence). CDR3 length: 19 amino acids. CDR3 nucleotides: TGTGCCAGCAGCTTAGGGGGACAGGCCGAAGTGAGCTCCTACAATGAGCAGTTCTTC. Its translation: CASSLGGQAEVSSYNEQFF.

J is TRBJ1-1 and V is TRBV27, with 7 nucleotides matching TRBD1. CDR1 is MNHEY, CDR2 SMNVEV, per germline (reference sequence). The length of the CDR3 is 18 residues. The V gene end was trimmed by 2 bases and the J gene end by 5 bases; junction bases not matched to a gene: 17. CDR3 sequence: CASSLILPDREKSTEAFF. The CDR3 coding sequence is TGTGCCAGCAGTTTAATTCTGCCCGACAGGGAGAAATCGACTGAAGCTTTCTTT.

This clone was seen once. The chain employs TRBV2 and TRBJ2-1, with 10 positions matching TRBD1. V gave up 8 bases and J gave up 5 bases; unmatched junction bases: 12. Germline values: CDR1 SNHLY, CDR2 FYNNEI. The CDR3 length is 16 residues. The CDR3 here is CASVLDRGRLNNEQFF. DNA of the CDR3: TGTGCCAGCGTACTAGACAGGGGGCGCCTTAACAATGAGCAGTTCTTC.

The gene calls are TRBV4-1 and TRBJ2-4; TRBD2 aligns across 11 bases. The J segment lost 1 base and the V segment lost 0 bases, leaving 17 bases of the junction unmatched. The CDR3 spans 22 residues. Germline values: CDR1 MGHRA, CDR2 YSYEKL. The CDR3 nucleotides are TGCGCCAGCAGCCAAGATCATTCGCTAGCGGGGGGCCCCCAAAACGCCAAAAACATTCAGTACTTC. Its translation: CASSQDHSLAGGPQNAKNIQYF.

The chain combines TRBV6-1 with TRBJ2-5; 7 nucleotides match TRBD1. The CDR3 loop spans 12 amino acids. Germline CDR1 reads MNHNS; CDR2 reads SASEGT. V dropped 6 bases and J dropped 2; count of bases not matched to a gene: 0. In DNA form, the CDR3 reads TGTGCCAGCAGGGGACAGCAAGAGACCCAGTACTTC. Its protein is CASRGQQETQYF.

The chain recombines TRBV2 with TRBJ1-2, with D perhaps TRBD1 (6 bases). Deletions cut 5 bases from V and 3 bases from J, with 13 bases between. The CDR3 runs to 14 residues. CDR1 is SNHLY, CDR2 FYNNEI, per germline. The CDR3 reads CASSYQGRDYGYTF. For the CDR3, the DNA is TGTGCCAGCAGTTACCAGGGGAGGGACTATGGCTACACCTTC.

The chain uses TRBV19 and TRBJ1-1; 9 nucleotides line up with TRBD1. This CDR3 contains 19 residues. The germline gives CDR1 LNHDA, CDR2 SQIVND (reference sequence). Trimming took 5 bases from V and 2 from J; bases not matched to a gene: 18. The CDR3 DNA reads TGTGCCAGTAGTCTTCGGGATAACCGGGACAGGGCGGGAAACACTGAAGCTTTCTTT. Translating it yields CASSLRDNRDRAGNTEAFF.

The chain is built from TRBV6-5 and TRBJ2-7, with 7 bases lining up with TRBD1. Unmatched junction bases numbered 15, after V lost 4 bases and J lost 6 bases. Germline CDR1 is MNHEY and CDR2 is SVGAGI. The CDR3 has 16 amino acids. In DNA, the CDR3 is TGTGCCAGCAGTTCATTGAAACAGGGGCGGCGTGGCGAGCAGTACTTC. Translated: CASSSLKQGRRGEQYF.

For this clone: Other nucleotide sequences in the sample specify the same CDR3. This sequence joins TRBV14 and TRBJ2-7, with 7 bases that match TRBD1. V dropped 2 bases and J dropped 2; count of bases not matched to a gene: 15. The CDR3 contains 18 residues. The germline CDR1 and CDR2 sequences are SGHDN and FVKESK. This CDR3 is CASSQIGNLGQGAYEQYF. CDR3 in DNA: TGTGCCAGCAGCCAAATCGGGAACTTGGGGCAGGGGGCCTACGAGCAGTACTTC.

The chain employs TRBV4-3 and TRBJ2-1, with TRBD1 as a possible D gene (6 bases). CDR3 size: 12 residues. In germline, CDR1 is LGHNA, CDR2 YSLEER. V lost 3 bases and J lost 16, with 16 bases in between. CDR3 sequence (DNA): TGCGCCAGCAGCCACAGCAGGGACATAGTTTTCTTC. It codes for CASSHSRDIVFF.

The rearrangement uses TRBV28 and TRBJ2-3; D possibly corresponds to TRBD2 (5 bases). CDR3 size: 20 residues. The V end lost 2 bases, the J end lost 0 bases, and 24 bases lay between the germline ends. The germline gives CDR1 MDHEN, CDR2 SYDVKM. In DNA form, the CDR3 reads TGTGCCAGCAGTTTAAGGCCGACTCCGGACTCCCCCCAAAGCACAGATACGCAGTATTTT. It specifies CASSLRPTPDSPQSTDTQYF.

The chain employs TRBV5-1 and TRBJ1-3; tentative D call: TRBD1 (5 bases). The V end was cut by 7 bases, the J end by 0 bases, with 14 bases between. The CDR3 length is 15 residues. In germline, CDR1 is SGHRS, CDR2 YFSETQ. The CDR3 here is CASATDSLSGNTIYF. In nucleotides, the CDR3 is TGCGCCAGCGCGACCGACAGCCTCTCTGGAAACACCATATATTTT.

This chain connects TRBV5-8 to TRBJ2-7; TRBD1 agrees at 7 bases. Germline CDR1 and CDR2: SGHTS and YDEGEE. This CDR3 contains 18 residues. V shed 4 bases, J shed 4 bases, and the junction held 20 bases outside the gene matches. The CDR3 nucleotides read TGTGCCAGCAGCCCCGGGACAGACCTACGGGTAGCTCCGTACGAGCAGTACTTC. Encoded protein: CASSPGTDLRVAPYEQYF.

The rearrangement joins TRBV5-6 to TRBJ1-3; 7 bases align to TRBD1. Germline V gene sequence: CDR1 SGHDT, CDR2 YYEEEE. V was pared by 2 bases and J by 0 bases, with 11 bases of the junction left unmatched. The CDR3 runs 18 residues. The CDR3 bases are TGTGCCAGCAGCTTAGGCAGGGGGAACTACTTCTCTGGAAACACCATATATTTT. The encoded protein is CASSLGRGNYFSGNTIYF.

The J gene is TRBJ1-5, the V gene TRBV6-4; D is unclear. Trimming stripped 3 bases from V and 2 bases from J, with 8 bases between. Germline CDR1 reads MRHNA; CDR2 reads SNTAGT. The CDR3 totals 14 residues. The CDR3 sequence is CASSEYEGNQPQHF. CDR3 nucleotide sequence: TGTGCCAGCAGTGAATACGAGGGCAATCAGCCCCAGCATTTT.

In this sample, this clone turned up once. Other DNA sequences within the sample encode an identical CDR3. The chain carries TRBV7-2 and TRBJ1-1; possibly TRBD1 for D (5 bases). V was cut by 6 bases and J by 3 bases, with 11 bases left in between. There are 13 residues in the CDR3. Per the germline V gene, CDR1 is SGHTA and CDR2 is FQGNSA. The CDR3 DNA reads as TGTGCCAGCAGTCTGGCGGGGGACACTGAAGCTTTCTTT. As protein: CASSLAGDTEAFF.

The rearrangement links TRBV9 to TRBJ1-1; 8 bases map to TRBD1. V was pared by 0 bases and J by 1 base, with 5 bases of the junction left unmatched. Germline assignment: CDR1 SGDLS and CDR2 YYNGEE. The CDR3 is made up of 16 amino acids. CDR3 loop: CASSVVTGGSNTEAFF. The CDR3 region has the DNA TGTGCCAGCAGCGTAGTTACAGGGGGGTCGAACACTGAAGCTTTCTTT.

This chain uses TRBV7-8 with TRBJ2-5; 7 bases line up with TRBD1. J lost 2 bases, V lost 2 bases, and 2 bases had no gene match. The germline V gene has CDR1 SGHVS and CDR2 FQNEAQ. This CDR3 has 14 residues. CDR3 coding DNA: TGTGCCAGCAGCTTATGGGGACAGCAAGAGACCCAGTACTTC. Its protein product is CASSLWGQQETQYF.

Only one count was recorded for this clone. The genes are TRBV6-1 and TRBJ1-5, with a tentative D call TRBD1 (6 bases). From germline, CDR1 is MNHNS and CDR2 SASEGT. There are 15 residues in the CDR3. The V end lost 1 base, the J end lost 7 bases, and 14 bases lay between the germline ends. The CDR3 DNA is TGTGCCAGCAGTGAAGGGACAGCAAGGGACCAGCCCCAGCATTTT. It translates to CASSEGTARDQPQHF.

The chain is built from TRBV7-2 and TRBJ1-6; perhaps TRBD1 as D (5 bases). The CDR3 has 15 residues. V lost 2 bases and J lost 4, with 9 bases in between. CDR1 is SGHTA, CDR2 FQGNSA, per germline. The CDR3 protein is CASSLRGTYNSPLHF. CDR3 DNA: TGTGCCAGCAGCTTACGGGGGACTTATAATTCACCCCTCCACTTT.

The rearrangement joins TRBV6-6 to TRBJ2-1, with 14 bases identical to TRBD2. The CDR3 loop spans 14 amino acids. Looked up from germline, CDR1 is MNHNY and CDR2 is SVGAGI (reference sequence). The J segment lost 10 bases and the V segment lost 4 bases, leaving 3 bases of the junction unmatched. For the CDR3, the DNA is TGTGCCAGCAGTTCGGGACTAGCGGGGGCGGAGCAGTTCTTC. Encoded protein: CASSSGLAGAEQFF.

The chain links TRBV7-8 to TRBJ1-1; D is unclear. Germline CDR1 and CDR2: SGHVS and FQNEAQ. V was shortened by 2 bases and J by 3 bases, with 19 bases between the two germline ends. CDR3 length: 17 residues. The CDR3 sequence is CASSLRFLRGCDTEAFF. CDR3 DNA: TGTGCCAGCAGCTTAAGGTTTCTACGCGGGTGCGACACTGAAGCTTTCTTT.

This chain uses TRBV4-1 with TRBJ1-1, with TRBD1 as a possible D gene (5 bases). Trimming left V 2 bases short and J 1 base short, with 8 bases between. This CDR3 region has 14 residues. From germline, CDR1 is MGHRA and CDR2 YSYEKL. The CDR3 sequence is CASSQSQGNTEAFF. Here the CDR3 DNA reads TGCGCCAGCAGCCAAAGCCAGGGGAACACTGAAGCTTTCTTT.

V gene TRBV28 combines with J gene TRBJ1-2; D perhaps matches TRBD1 (5 bases). Trimming pared 3 bases from V and 4 bases from J, leaving 18 bases between. Germline V gene data show CDR1 as MDHEN and CDR2 as SYDVKM. The CDR3 consists of 16 residues. CDR3 in amino acids: CASSFQGPQTIYGYTF. The CDR3 coding sequence is TGTGCCAGCAGTTTTCAGGGCCCACAGACCATCTATGGCTACACCTTC.

The chain combines TRBV19 with TRBJ1-3; 9 nucleotides line up with TRBD1. The CDR3 is 16 amino acids. Germline CDR1 and CDR2: LNHDA and SQIVND (reference sequence). With V trimmed by 2 bases and J by 7 bases, 9 bases remained unmatched. CDR3 DNA: TGTGCCAGTAGTATATCCCGGGACAGGGATTGGAACACCATATATTTT. Translating gives CASSISRDRDWNTIYF. Complete variable domain (other parts from reference TRBV19 and TRBJ1-3): DGGITQSPKYLFRKEGQNVTLSCEQNLNHDAMYWYRQDPGQGLRLIYYSQIVNDFQKGDIAEGYSVSREKKESFPLTVTSAQKNPTAFYLCASSISRDRDWNTIYFGEGSWLTVV.

CDR3 in amino acids: CASSQERTPGGMPGELFF. In DNA, the CDR3 is TGCGCCAGCAGCCAAGAAAGGACCCCGGGGGGAATGCCCGGGGAGCTGTTTTTT. The chain combines TRBV4-3 with TRBJ2-2; TRBD2 matches at 7 bases. With V trimmed by 0 bases and J by 6 bases, 13 bases remained unmatched. Germline CDR1 and CDR2: LGHNA and YSLEER. This CDR3 region has 18 residues.

This clone was recorded a few times. CDR3 sequence: CAWSDQKKYYPASGYTF. The DNA of the CDR3 is TGTGCCTGGAGTGACCAAAAAAAATACTATCCGGCTAGTGGCTACACCTTC. The rearrangement uses TRBV30 and TRBJ1-2, with D unclear. Between the trimmed V and J ends, which lost 1 base and 7 bases, there was a span of 25 bases. The CDR3 is 17 residues long. CDR1 and CDR2 (germline): GTSNPN, SVGIG (reference sequence).

The chain has TRBV6-4 and TRBJ2-3; D possibly corresponds to TRBD1 (6 bases). The ends were cut back, 6 bases at V and 0 bases at J, with 25 bases in the middle. The CDR3 consists of 19 residues. CDR1 is MRHNA and CDR2 is SNTAGT in the germline V gene. CDR3 nucleotides: TGTGCCAGCAGCGAGGGGGAGTACGGCATTACAACTAGCACAGATACGCAGTATTTT. Encoded protein: CASSEGEYGITTSTDTQYF.

This clone was seen only a few times. The genes are TRBV6-1 and TRBJ2-1; D is uncertain. From germline, CDR1 is MNHNS and CDR2 SASEGT. CDR3 size: 13 residues. The V gene lost 7 bases and the J gene lost 4 bases, with 11 bases spanning the gap. The CDR3 protein is CASIRSPYNEQFF. The CDR3 DNA reads TGTGCCAGCATTAGGAGTCCATACAATGAGCAGTTCTTC.

V gene TRBV5-1 combines with J gene TRBJ1-2, with 8 bases matching TRBD1. Germline CDR1 SGHRS, CDR2 YFSETQ. Trimming took 3 bases from V and 6 from J; bases not matched to a gene: 13. This CDR3 is 16 amino acids long. The CDR3, as DNA: TGCGCCAGCAGCTGGAGGACAGGGTATTCAGGGGATGGCTACACCTTC. Amino acids: CASSWRTGYSGDGYTF.

This chain connects TRBV19 to TRBJ1-5; TRBD1 matches at 7 bases. CDR1 LNHDA and CDR2 SQIVND come from the germline V gene (reference sequence). The CDR3 is 18 residues long. V was clipped by 6 bases and J by 0 bases; unmatched bases: 14. CDR3 sequence: CASRLRLKQGNSNQPQHF. CDR3 nucleotides: TGTGCCAGTAGGCTCCGACTAAAACAGGGGAATAGCAATCAGCCCCAGCATTTT. The full variable domain, with the rest looked up from reference TRBV19 and TRBJ1-5, is DGGITQSPKYLFRKEGQNVTLSCEQNLNHDAMYWYRQDPGQGLRLIYYSQIVNDFQKGDIAEGYSVSREKKESFPLTVTSAQKNPTAFYLCASRLRLKQGNSNQPQHFGDGTRLSIL.